This TCR beta chain was observed in a study of blood T cell repertoires in COVID-19. Across the study: Sources were T cells, B-cell-depleted T cells, or PBMCs; the material itself was cDNA or gDNA.

Germline values: CDR1 SGHRS, CDR2 YFSETQ. This CDR3 has 16 amino acids. V was clipped by 4 bases and J by 0 bases; unmatched bases: 7. As handled by the study authors: Counts of nucleated cells, estimated from reference gene primer amplification, were obtained. The method was immunoSEQ multiplex PCR; TCRdb's version includes in-frame clones alone and lacks a portion of them. The V and J calls and clone size are taken from that table; D and trimming were inferred from the DNA. The sample contains about 100,000 clones, approximately 86% of which appear only once. Sequencing used peripheral blood. This sequence originates from an elderly man with active or convalescent COVID-19. V usage is TRBV5-1 and J usage is TRBJ2-3; 8 bases are shared with TRBD2. The CDR3 nucleotides are TGCGCCAGCAGCCCCAGGACTAGCAGGAGCACAGATACGCAGTATTTT. As protein: CASSPRTSRSTDTQYF.